Listed below are T cell receptor beta chains from one sample, sequenced in a study of neurological immune-mediated disorders. TCRdb itself ran the 5' RACE reads through MiXCR, one entry per CDR3 protein. The sample carries approximately 40,000 distinct CDR3 sequences, 4.8% recorded once. Sequencing input: CD4+ T cells from blood. Every receptor here comes from a man aged 18 to 30 in good health. CDR3s include the opening cysteine and the closing phenylalanine or tryptophan. A D gene is named only where the DNA matches it firmly. The size of a clone is reported for some rows only, either as once, few or many, or as a class for expanded clones.

clone_size	d_call	v_call	j_call	cdr3_nt	cdr3_aa
many	TRBD1	TRBV20-1	TRBJ2-5	TGCAGTGCTAGAAGGGACAGATACCAAGAGACCCAGTACTTC	CSARRDRYQETQYF
many	NA	TRBV18	TRBJ2-7	TGTGCCAGCTCGACTATCCCCAGGGTCGAGCAGTACTTC	CASSTIPRVEQYF
many	NA	TRBV6-5	TRBJ1-2	TGTGCCAGCAGCTCAGAAGACAGTTTCTTCTATGGCTACACCTTC	CASSSEDSFFYGYTF
many	NA	TRBV20-1	TRBJ1-4	TGCAGTGCTAGTGCTAATGAAAAACTGTTTTTT	CSASANEKLFF
NA	NA	TRBV7-6	TRBJ2-5	TGTGCCAGCAGCCGTGGGGCGGTTCAAGAGACCCAGTACTTC	CASSRGAVQETQYF
many	NA	TRBV29-1	TRBJ2-3	TGCAGCGTGACATATCCAGATACGCAGTATTTT	CSVTYPDTQYF
many	TRBD2	TRBV7-2	TRBJ2-3	TGTGCCAGCAGCCGAAATGCACGACTAGCGGGGCAGGTAGATACGCAGTATTTT	CASSRNARLAGQVDTQYF
many	NA	TRBV5-6	TRBJ1-2	TGTGCCAGCAGCTTAGGAGGGTGGAACTATGGCTACACCTTC	CASSLGGWNYGYTF
many	TRBD1	TRBV27	TRBJ1-1	TGTGCCAGCAGTTTAACAGGGGGGCGGAACACTGAAGCTTTCTTT	CASSLTGGRNTEAFF
NA	TRBD2	TRBV2	TRBJ2-1	TGTGCCAGCAGTGAGCATATGGGGACTAGGGTAATGAATGAGCAGTTCTTC	CASSEHMGTRVMNEQFF
many	NA	TRBV15	TRBJ1-5	TGTGCCACCAGCAGAGTGATTCGAGAGGATCAGCCCCAGCATTTT	CATSRVIREDQPQHF
many	TRBD1	TRBV6-1	TRBJ2-7	TGTGCCAGCAGCGTGCAGGGGGCTACGTTGGAGCAGTACTTC	CASSVQGATLEQYF
many	NA	TRBV5-5	TRBJ2-7	TGTGCCAGCAGCGTAAGACAGGAATTGTCCTACGAGCAGTACTTC	CASSVRQELSYEQYF
many	TRBD1	TRBV29-1	TRBJ1-2	TGCAGCGCAACAGGGGGCGCTGGGAATGGCTACACCTTC	CSATGGAGNGYTF
many	NA	TRBV6-6	TRBJ1-2	TGTGCCAGCAGCCCCGGGGGGACGCGAGGCTACACCTTC	CASSPGGTRGYTF